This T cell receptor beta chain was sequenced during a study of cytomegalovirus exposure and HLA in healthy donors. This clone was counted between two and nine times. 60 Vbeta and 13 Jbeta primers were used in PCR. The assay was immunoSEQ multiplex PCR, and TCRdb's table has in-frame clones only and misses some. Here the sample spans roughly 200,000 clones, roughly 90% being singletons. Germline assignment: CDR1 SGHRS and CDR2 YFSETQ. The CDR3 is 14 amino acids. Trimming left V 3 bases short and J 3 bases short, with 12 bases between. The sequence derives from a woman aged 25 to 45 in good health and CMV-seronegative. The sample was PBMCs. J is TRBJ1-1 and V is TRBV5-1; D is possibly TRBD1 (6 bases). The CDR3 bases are TGCGCCAGCAGCTGGGGGGGGCGAGACACTGAAGCTTTCTTT. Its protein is CASSWGGRDTEAFF.